One sample yielded the 30 T cell receptor beta chains listed below, sequenced in a study of shared clonotypes between healthy human individuals (TCRdb year 2020). The library was generated by the immunoSEQ multiplex PCR assay. TCRdb re-hosts the immuneACCESS table, in-frame sequences only. Its copies lack some clones; in the studies checked, an unresolved V gene accounts for under half of them, and the cause for the rest is not known. The sample table records some 2,000,000 clones; 90% to 97% of these occur just once. 0.1% to 0.15% of the sample is in the top ten clones. The specimen sequenced was naive CD4+ T cells sorted from blood. The sample's cell subset or site label, in plain terms: CD45RA+ positively selected. The origin of the receptors is a man in his late teens or twenties in good health.

A remark on this clone: A junction end diverges from the germline sequence, so it may reflect a read error. The chain is built from TRBV7-7 and TRBJ2-3, with 9 bases matching TRBD2. In germline, CDR1 is SSHAT, CDR2 FNYEAQ (reference sequence). The CDR3 is 18 amino acids. CDR3 bases: TGTGCTAGCAGCTTGGGGGCGGGAGGGCCTCACGGCACAGATACGCAGTATTTT. It translates to CASSLGAGGPHGTDTQYF.

V is TRBV5-8 and J is TRBJ1-2; D remains unclear. V was cut by 2 bases and J by 5 bases, with 13 bases left in between. The germline CDR1 and CDR2 sequences are SGHTS and YDEGEE. The length of the CDR3 is 14 residues. DNA of the CDR3: TGTGCCAGCAGCTTCCTACATCAGACATATGGCTACACCTTC. Encoded protein: CASSFLHQTYGYTF. Drawing the rest from reference TRBV5-8 and TRBJ1-2, the complete variable domain is EAGVTQSPTHLIKTRGQQATLRCSPISGHTSVYWYQQALGLGLQFLLWYDEGEERNRGNFPPRFSGRQFPNYSSELNVNALELEDSALYLCASSFLHQTYGYTFGSGTRLTVV.

The chain combines TRBV6-5 with TRBJ2-7; possible D gene TRBD1, 6 bases. V shed 7 bases and J shed 3 bases, with 13 bases lying between them. This CDR3 region has 13 residues. Looked up from germline, CDR1 is MNHEY and CDR2 is SVGAGI. CDR3 sequence (DNA): TGTGCCAGCACCAGGGGACCGTACTACGAGCAGTACTTC. Translation: CASTRGPYYEQYF.

The chain has TRBV5-4 and TRBJ1-4; D may be TRBD1 (5 bases). V gave up 0 bases and J gave up 8 bases, with 20 bases separating them. CDR1 is SGHNT and CDR2 is YYREEE in the germline V gene (reference sequence). The CDR3 loop spans 17 amino acids. CDR3 sequence (DNA): TGTGCCAGCAGCTTGGGGTATCCTGGGGCCCTTGGGGAAAAACTGTTTTTT. This encodes CASSLGYPGALGEKLFF.

As regards this clone: Other nucleotide sequences in the sample specify the same CDR3. The chain is built from TRBV28 and TRBJ1-1; tentatively, D is TRBD1 (5 bases). This CDR3 has 14 amino acids. Trimming took 6 bases from V and 1 from J, leaving 12 bases between them. The germline CDR1 and CDR2 sequences are MDHEN and SYDVKM. The CDR3 reads CASRAGTANTEAFF. The DNA for the CDR3 is TGTGCCAGCAGAGCCGGGACGGCGAACACTGAAGCTTTCTTT.

Here the CDR3 DNA reads TGTGCCAGCAGTTACCGGACAGCCTTTAGCAATCAGCCCCAGCATTTT. Translated, it gives CASSYRTAFSNQPQHF. The chain links TRBV28 to TRBJ1-5, with TRBD1 as a possible D gene (6 bases). The CDR3 runs 16 residues. V gave up 4 bases and J gave up 0 bases, with 13 bases separating them. Germline assignment: CDR1 MDHEN and CDR2 SYDVKM.

The chain has TRBV6-6 and TRBJ1-2, with no clear D. CDR3 size: 11 residues. V was trimmed by 8 bases and J by 4 bases, leaving 8 bases between them. Per germline, CDR1 MNHNY and CDR2 SVGAGI (reference sequence). This chain's CDR3 is CASGQFYGYTF. The CDR3 DNA sequence: TGTGCCAGCGGCCAGTTCTATGGCTACACCTTC.

The genes are TRBV18 and TRBJ1-1; D unresolved. This CDR3 contains 13 residues. Germline CDR1 is KGHSH and CDR2 is LQKENI. V was shortened by 3 bases and J by 2 bases, with 7 bases between the two germline ends. The CDR3 region has the DNA TGTGCCAGCTCACCGGCTATAAACACTGAAGCTTTCTTT. The encoded protein is CASSPAINTEAFF.

V is TRBV6-1 and J is TRBJ1-2; D is perhaps TRBD1 (6 bases). Germline loops: CDR1 MNHNS, CDR2 SASEGT. The CDR3 is made up of 14 amino acids. Trimming took off 5 bases at V and 3 bases at J, with 13 bases between the two ends. The CDR3 protein is CASSWQGPYYGYTF. CDR3 bases: TGTGCCAGCAGTTGGCAGGGGCCCTACTATGGCTACACCTTC.

The chain employs TRBV7-8 and TRBJ2-7; TRBD1 is a possible D gene (5 bases). Germline V lookup: CDR1 SGHVS, CDR2 FQNEAQ. This CDR3 region has 15 residues. Trimming removed 5 bases from V and 0 bases from J, with 14 bases in between. The CDR3 coding sequence is TGTGCCAGCAGCAGGGGCCTGGGCGGCTCCTACGAGCAGTACTTC. Its translation is CASSRGLGGSYEQYF.

Points on this clone: One end of the junction is discordant with germline, which a read error may explain. V usage is TRBV7-7 and J usage is TRBJ2-5, with D possibly matching TRBD1 (6 bases). Germline V gene lookup returns CDR1 SSHAT and CDR2 FNYEAQ (reference sequence). The CDR3 length is 14 residues. The CDR3 here is CASSPRTVQETQYF. DNA of the CDR3: TGTGCTAGCAGCCCACGGACAGTACAAGAGACCCAGTACTTC.

The V and J genes are TRBV7-2 and TRBJ2-7, with 7 bases identical to TRBD2. V trimming: 11 bases; J trimming: 0 bases; junction bases outside the gene matches: 13. This CDR3 region has 15 residues. Germline lookup yields CDR1 SGHTA and CDR2 FQGNSA. The DNA for the CDR3 is TGTGCCTCCGCTGGAGGGGCGGGAGCCTCCTACGAGCAGTACTTC. Translation gives CASAGGAGASYEQYF.

This sequence joins TRBV2 and TRBJ1-4; tentative D call: TRBD1 (6 bases). The germline gives CDR1 SNHLY, CDR2 FYNNEI. CDR3 length: 16 residues. Trimming stripped 5 bases from V and 5 bases from J, with 18 bases between. The CDR3 spells CASSPRQGPYNEKLFF. CDR3 DNA: TGTGCCAGCAGTCCACGTCAGGGGCCTTACAATGAAAAACTGTTTTTT.

The J gene is TRBJ2-1, the V gene TRBV9, with TRBD2 matching 7 bases. This CDR3 comprises 17 residues. Germline CDR1 reads SGDLS; CDR2 reads YYNGEE. The V segment lost 3 bases and the J segment 7 bases; nucleotides outside the gene matches: 16. The CDR3 loop is CASSARPPGAGVNEQFF. In DNA, the CDR3 is TGTGCCAGCAGCGCTCGCCCCCCTGGGGCGGGAGTGAATGAGCAGTTCTTC. Filled out from reference TRBV9 and TRBJ2-1, the complete variable domain reads DSGVTQTPKHLITATGQRVTLRCSPRSGDLSVYWYQQSLDQGLQFLIQYYNGEERAKGNILERFSAQQFPDLHSELNLSSLELGDSALYFCASSARPPGAGVNEQFFGPGTRLTVL.

V is TRBV5-1 and J is TRBJ2-3; tentatively, D is TRBD1 (5 bases). Trimming took 0 bases from V and 6 from J, leaving 17 bases between them. Germline lookup yields CDR1 SGHRS and CDR2 YFSETQ. The CDR3 length is 16 residues. Here the CDR3 DNA reads TGCGCCAGCAGCTTGGGAATAGTCCAGGGTGGGGATACGCAGTATTTT. It codes for CASSLGIVQGGDTQYF.

The chain carries TRBV2 and TRBJ2-1; the match to TRBD2 covers 10 bases. V gave up 7 bases and J gave up 10 bases; unmatched junction bases: 4. This CDR3 spans 12 amino acids. Germline assignment: CDR1 SNHLY and CDR2 FYNNEI. The CDR3 protein is CASIGLAEEQFF. The DNA for the CDR3 is TGTGCCAGCATTGGACTAGCGGAAGAGCAGTTCTTC.

The gene calls are TRBV5-1 and TRBJ2-1; D gene ambiguous. This CDR3 is built from 13 residues. Looked up from germline, CDR1 is SGHRS and CDR2 is YFSETQ. V shed 6 bases and J shed 9 bases, with 16 bases lying between them. The CDR3 DNA follows: TGCGCCAGCAATAAGGAGACTGCCCGTGAGCAGTTCTTC. Translated, it gives CASNKETAREQFF.

Remarks on this clone: The identical CDR3 is also encoded by other nucleotide sequences in the sample. J is TRBJ1-4 and V is TRBV18, with 7 bases identical to TRBD1. V trimming: 3 bases; J trimming: 4 bases; junction bases outside the gene matches: 2. This CDR3 comprises 14 residues. CDR1 KGHSH and CDR2 LQKENI come from the germline V gene. The CDR3 sequence: CASSPRQGNEKLFF. Here the CDR3 DNA reads TGTGCCAGCTCACCGAGACAGGGTAATGAAAAACTGTTTTTT. Complete variable domain (other parts from reference TRBV18 and TRBJ1-4): NAGVMQNPRHLVRRRGQEARLRCSPMKGHSHVYWYRQLPEEGLKFMVYLQKENIIDESGMPKERFSAEFPKEGPSILRIQQVVRGDSAAYFCASSPRQGNEKLFFGSGTQLSVL.

This clone was recorded once. This rearrangement joins TRBV7-9 to TRBJ2-1; 7 nucleotides match TRBD2. The J segment lost 10 bases and the V segment lost 5 bases, leaving 20 bases of the junction unmatched. Per the germline V gene, CDR1 is SEHNR and CDR2 is FQNEAQ (reference sequence). The CDR3 runs to 17 residues. The CDR3 DNA reads TGTGCCAGCAGCCCGGTACGAGGGAGGGCCCCCTTGACGGAGCAGTTCTTC. Residues: CASSPVRGRAPLTEQFF.

The chain joins TRBV6-1 to TRBJ1-2; TRBD1 might be the D (6 bases). This CDR3 has 15 residues. The germline CDR1 and CDR2 sequences are MNHNS and SASEGT. With 5 bases removed from V and 2 bases from J, the gap between germline ends came to 15 bases. CDR3 sequence (DNA): TGTGCCAGCAGTCCCCTCCCCGGGACAAACTATGGCTACACCTTC. Translation: CASSPLPGTNYGYTF.

DNA of the CDR3: TGTGCCTGGAGTACGGTCCACAATGAGCAGTTCTTC. Its translation is CAWSTVHNEQFF. V and J are TRBV30 and TRBJ2-1; D gene unclear. In germline, CDR1 is GTSNPN, CDR2 SVGIG (reference sequence). V was cut by 2 bases and J by 5 bases, with 7 bases left in between. The CDR3 spans 12 residues.

The chain employs TRBV5-6 and TRBJ1-2; no firm D call. Germline V gene data show CDR1 as SGHDT and CDR2 as YYEEEE. The V end lost 1 base, the J end lost 3 bases, and 13 bases lay between the germline ends. The CDR3 sequence is 15 residues long. The CDR3: CASSLRALGDYGYTF. CDR3 coding DNA: TGTGCCAGCAGCTTGCGTGCCTTGGGCGACTATGGCTACACCTTC. The full variable domain, its missing parts supplied by reference TRBV5-6 and TRBJ1-2, is DAGVTQSPTHLIKTRGQQVTLRCSPKSGHDTVSWYQQALGQGPQFIFQYYEEEERQRGNFPDRFSGHQFPNYSSELNVNALLLGDSALYLCASSLRALGDYGYTFGSGTRLTVV.

Regarding this clone: Other nucleotide sequences from this sample produce the same CDR3. This rearrangement joins TRBV27 to TRBJ1-1; D remains ambiguous. The germline V gene encodes CDR1 MNHEY and CDR2 SMNVEV (reference sequence). The CDR3 is 13 amino acids. The V and J ends lost 3 bases and 1 base respectively, with 6 bases between them. In DNA form, the CDR3 reads TGTGCCAGCAGTTTGACGGGGAACACTGAAGCTTTCTTT. Its translation is CASSLTGNTEAFF.

The chain is built from TRBV7-9 and TRBJ2-2; either TRBD1 or TRBD2 may supply D (5 bases each). The CDR3 totals 17 residues. V lost 0 bases, J lost 4 bases, and 15 bases lay in between. Germline CDR1 SEHNR, CDR2 FQNEAQ (reference sequence). This CDR3 reads CASSLAGPLGPTGELFF. The DNA for the CDR3 is TGTGCCAGCAGCTTAGCGGGACCCTTAGGCCCCACCGGGGAGCTGTTTTTT.

V is TRBV5-1 and J is TRBJ2-4, with D perhaps TRBD1 (6 bases). Germline-derived CDR1 and CDR2 are SGHRS and YFSETQ. The CDR3 has 14 amino acids. Deletions cut 4 bases from V and 1 base from J, with 9 bases between. The DNA for the CDR3 is TGCGCCAGCAGCGTCCAGGGGGCCAAAAACATTCAGTACTTC. Amino acid sequence: CASSVQGAKNIQYF. Drawing the rest from reference TRBV5-1 and TRBJ2-4, the complete variable domain is KAGVTQTPRYLIKTRGQQVTLSCSPISGHRSVSWYQQTPGQGLQFLFEYFSETQRNKGNFPGRFSGRQFSNSRSEMNVSTLELGDSALYLCASSVQGAKNIQYFGAGTRLSVL.

CDR3 region: CAISESVRIQETQYF. In nucleotides, the CDR3 is TGTGCCATCAGTGAGTCGGTCAGGATCCAAGAGACCCAGTACTTC. The rearrangement uses TRBV10-3 and TRBJ2-5; no firm D call. CDR3 length: 15 residues. CDR1 is ENHRY and CDR2 is SYGVKD in the germline V gene. Trimming cost V 0 bases and J 1 base, with 9 bases left between them.

The V gene is TRBV7-8, the J gene TRBJ2-3; no clear D gene. The germline V gene has CDR1 SGHVS and CDR2 FQNEAQ. This CDR3 has 14 residues. V shed 0 bases and J shed 2 bases, with 6 bases lying between them. In DNA, the CDR3 is TGTGCCAGCAGCTTAGCGATGATCACAGATACGCAGTATTTT. Protein: CASSLAMITDTQYF.

This rearrangement joins TRBV5-1 to TRBJ2-3; D is unclear. V lost 0 bases, J lost 0 bases, and 11 bases lay in between. This CDR3 is built from 16 residues. Looked up from germline, CDR1 is SGHRS and CDR2 is YFSETQ. The CDR3 bases are TGCGCCAGCAGCTTGGAATTGGCCGACAGCACAGATACGCAGTATTTT. It translates to CASSLELADSTDTQYF.

The chain has TRBV28 and TRBJ2-6; either TRBD1 or TRBD2 may supply D (5 bases each). This CDR3 contains 13 residues. The V gene lost 8 bases and the J gene lost 5 bases, with 10 bases spanning the gap. Germline V gives CDR1 MDHEN, CDR2 SYDVKM. DNA for the CDR3: TGTGCCAGCCCCTGGGGGAGGGCCAACGTCCTGACTTTC. It is translated as CASPWGRANVLTF.

The chain recombines TRBV7-2 with TRBJ1-2, with D possibly being TRBD1 (5 bases). Trimming removed 7 bases from V and 4 bases from J, with 22 bases in between. This CDR3 is 16 amino acids long. Germline CDR1 reads SGHTA; CDR2 reads FQGNSA. DNA for the CDR3: TGTGCCAGCACCGTAAGGGGAAGACAGCAACCCTATGGCTACACCTTC. Translated: CASTVRGRQQPYGYTF.